Sequencing of this TCR beta chain was carried out in a study of blood T cell repertoires in COVID-19. Study as a whole: PBMCs, B-cell-depleted T cells, or T cells provided the cDNA or gDNA that made up the material.

The CDR3 sequence is 15 residues long. The ends were cut back, 2 bases at V and 0 bases at J, with 9 bases in the middle. Germline assignment: CDR1 SGDLS and CDR2 YYNGEE. Here immunoSEQ multiplex PCR was the method, and the copy in TCRdb shows in-frame clones only, minus some. Here the sample spans under 450,000 clones, roughly 92% being singletons. The clonotype comes from a woman aged 40 to 55 who had been exposed to COVID-19. Sequencing was carried out using PBMCs or T cells enriched from blood (not recorded which). V and J are TRBV9 and TRBJ1-5; TRBD1 might be the D (5 bases). For the CDR3, the DNA is TGTGCCAGCAGCGTCGACAGTTATAGCAATCAGCCCCAGCATTTT. This codes for CASSVDSYSNQPQHF.